This T cell receptor beta chain was sequenced in a study of patients and donors after allogeneic stem cell transplantation. This clonotype occurred many times. TCRdb itself ran the RT-PCR reads through MiXCR, one entry per CDR3 protein. The repertoire has 800,000 to 1,000,000 distinct CDR3 sequences, 18% of them found once; the top ten carry 5.5% to 6.5%. The CDR3 is 15 residues long. The V gene end was trimmed by 0 bases and the J gene end by 3 bases; junction bases not matched to a gene: 6. From germline, CDR1 is DFQATT and CDR2 SNEGSKA (reference sequence). V gene TRBV20-1 combines with J gene TRBJ2-3; 7 nucleotides match TRBD2. The origin of this receptor is a human donor who was either an allogeneic HSCT recipient or a stem cell or donor lymphocyte infusion donor (not recorded which). It is not recorded whose cells these are; they may come from a transplant donor. Sequenced input: blood, either unsorted or a sorted T cell fraction (not recorded which). The chain's CDR3 is CSARDRGGRTDTQYF. CDR3 DNA: TGCAGTGCTAGAGATCGGGGAGGGAGAACAGATACGCAGTATTTT.